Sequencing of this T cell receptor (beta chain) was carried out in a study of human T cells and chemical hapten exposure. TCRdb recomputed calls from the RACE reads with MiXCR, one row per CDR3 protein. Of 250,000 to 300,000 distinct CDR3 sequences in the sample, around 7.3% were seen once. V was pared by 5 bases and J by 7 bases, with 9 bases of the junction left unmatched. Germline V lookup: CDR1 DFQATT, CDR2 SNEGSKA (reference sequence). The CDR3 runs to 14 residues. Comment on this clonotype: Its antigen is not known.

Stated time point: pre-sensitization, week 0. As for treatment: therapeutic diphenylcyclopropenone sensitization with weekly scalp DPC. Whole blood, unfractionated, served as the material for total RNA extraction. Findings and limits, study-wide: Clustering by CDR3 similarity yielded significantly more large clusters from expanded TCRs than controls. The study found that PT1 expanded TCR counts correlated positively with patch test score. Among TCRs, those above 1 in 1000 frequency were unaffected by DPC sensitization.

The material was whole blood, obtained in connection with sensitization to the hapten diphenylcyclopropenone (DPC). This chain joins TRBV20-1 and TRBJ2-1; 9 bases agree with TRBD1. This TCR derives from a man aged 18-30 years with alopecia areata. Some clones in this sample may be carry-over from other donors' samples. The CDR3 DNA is TGCAGTGCTCCCTCCGGGACAGGGAGGAATGAGCAGTTCTTC. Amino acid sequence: CSAPSGTGRNEQFF.